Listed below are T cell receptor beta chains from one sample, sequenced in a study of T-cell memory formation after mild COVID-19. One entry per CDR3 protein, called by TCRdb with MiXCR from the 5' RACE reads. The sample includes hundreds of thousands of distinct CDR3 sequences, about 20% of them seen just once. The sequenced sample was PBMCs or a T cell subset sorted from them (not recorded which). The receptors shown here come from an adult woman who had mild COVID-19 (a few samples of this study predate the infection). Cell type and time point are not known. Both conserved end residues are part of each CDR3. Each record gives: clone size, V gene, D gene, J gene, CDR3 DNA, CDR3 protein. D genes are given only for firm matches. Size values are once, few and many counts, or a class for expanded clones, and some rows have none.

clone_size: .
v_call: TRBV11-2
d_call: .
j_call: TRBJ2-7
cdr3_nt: TGTGCCAGCAGCTTATTCGTGGGGGCCAGCTACGAGCAGTACTTC
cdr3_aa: CASSLFVGASYEQYF

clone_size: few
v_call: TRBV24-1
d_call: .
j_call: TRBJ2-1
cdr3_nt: TGTGCCACCAGTGATGGGGGTATCCCCGTCTACAATGAGCAGTTCTTC
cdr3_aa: CATSDGGIPVYNEQFF

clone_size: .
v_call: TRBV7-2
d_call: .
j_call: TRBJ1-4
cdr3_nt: TGTGCCAGCAGGTTGGAAGGGAACCGTGAAAAACTGTTTTTT
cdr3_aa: CASRLEGNREKLFF

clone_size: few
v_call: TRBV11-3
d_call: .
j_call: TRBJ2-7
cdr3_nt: TGTGCCAGCAGTCCCCCTGTGCCCGGGGCCCTTTACGAGCAGTACTTC
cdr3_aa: CASSPPVPGALYEQYF

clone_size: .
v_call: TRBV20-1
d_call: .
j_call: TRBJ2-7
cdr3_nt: TGCAGTGCCCCCCAAAGGGGGACGCGCGGCTACGAGCAGTACTTC
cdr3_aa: CSAPQRGTRGYEQYF

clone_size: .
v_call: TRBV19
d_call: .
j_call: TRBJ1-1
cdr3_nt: TGTGCCAGTAGTATGCGGGAGCAGGGAATTGAAGCTTTCTTT
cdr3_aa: CASSMREQGIEAFF

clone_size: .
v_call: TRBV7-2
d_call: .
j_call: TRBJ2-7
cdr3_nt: TGTGCCAGCAGCCCGACGACCAGGGCCTACGAGCAGTACTTC
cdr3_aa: CASSPTTRAYEQYF

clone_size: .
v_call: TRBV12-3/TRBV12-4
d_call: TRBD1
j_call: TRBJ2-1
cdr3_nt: TGTGCCAGCAGTCCCCTGCCCCGGGACAGGCTTCGGGATGAGCAGTTCTTC
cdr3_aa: CASSPLPRDRLRDEQFF

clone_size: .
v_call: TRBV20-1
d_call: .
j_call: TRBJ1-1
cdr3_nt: TGCAGTGCTAGAGTCGGAGGTGGTGTGAACACTGAAGCTTTCTTT
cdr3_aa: CSARVGGGVNTEAFF

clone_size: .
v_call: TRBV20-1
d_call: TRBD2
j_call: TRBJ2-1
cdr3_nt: TGCAGTGCTAGTTTAGCGGGAGAGGGCCCGGGGTCCTACAATGAGCAGTTCTTC
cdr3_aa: CSASLAGEGPGSYNEQFF

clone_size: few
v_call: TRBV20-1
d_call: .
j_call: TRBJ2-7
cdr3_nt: TGCAGTGCCACGAACCCCTCCCCTCCCTACGAGCAGTACTTC
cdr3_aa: CSATNPSPPYEQYF

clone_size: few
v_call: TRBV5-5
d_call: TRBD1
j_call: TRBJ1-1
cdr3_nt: TGTGCCAGCAGCTCTTCGACAGGGGACACTGAAGCTTTCTTT
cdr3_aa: CASSSSTGDTEAFF